Below, 24 T cell receptor beta chains from the same sample are listed, as sequenced in a study of molecular identifiers for immune sequencing clone quantification. MiXCR was run by TCRdb on the PCR reads, yielding one entry per CDR3 protein. The sample has about half a million distinct CDR3 sequences, about 25% seen once. The sequenced sample consisted of naive CD8+ T cells from blood, with Jurkat cell RNA spiked in. Stated subset: FACS-sorted CD8+CD4-CCR7+CD45RA+ naive T cells. The receptors stem from a human donor in good health. Some libraries in this study had Jurkat cell RNA spiked in.

As regards this clonotype: This may arise from a read error, as a much more abundant clone is one base away. The chain uses TRBV20-1 and TRBJ1-3; tentatively, D is TRBD1 (5 bases). V was pared by 5 bases and J by 2 bases, with 10 bases between. This CDR3 region has 13 residues. In germline, CDR1 is DFQATT, CDR2 SNEGSKA (reference sequence). The CDR3 loop is CSAPGEPGNTIYF. CDR3 DNA sequence: TGCAGTGCTCCGGGGGAGCCTGGAAACACCATATATTTT.

This clonotype was seen only once. This may be a read error: a much more frequent sequence differs by one nucleotide. The chain carries TRBV20-1 and TRBJ1-1, with D hard to call. V dropped 6 bases and J dropped 6 bases, with 20 bases sitting between them. The CDR3 extends over 14 amino acids. In germline, CDR1 is DFQATT, CDR2 SNEGSKA (reference sequence). This CDR3 reads CSARNRFGEPEAFF. The CDR3 DNA reads as TGCAGTGCCCGCAACCGGTTCGGGGAGCCTGAAGCTTTCTTT.

The chain employs TRBV25-1 and TRBJ1-1; the match to TRBD1 covers 9 bases. CDR1 is MGHDK and CDR2 is SYGVNS in the germline V gene. V lost 0 bases to trimming and J lost 4 bases; unmatched junction nucleotides: 9. This CDR3 contains 17 residues. CDR3 sequence reads: CASSEYRDRVPGTEAFF. The CDR3 bases are TGTGCCAGCAGTGAATACCGGGACAGGGTACCCGGCACTGAAGCTTTCTTT.

The rearrangement joins TRBV25-1 to TRBJ2-1; 8 bases agree with TRBD2. The germline V gene encodes CDR1 MGHDK and CDR2 SYGVNS. The CDR3 loop spans 15 amino acids. The ends lost 6 bases at V and 4 bases at J; junction bases unmatched: 8. CDR3 region: CASSFTSGIYNEQFF. DNA for the CDR3: TGTGCCAGCAGCTTCACTAGCGGAATTTACAATGAGCAGTTCTTC.

A note on this clonotype: A read error is possible here, since a much larger clone lies one base away. The conserved phenylalanine or tryptophan is not found at the CDR3 terminus, so this likely reflects a read error. The chain recombines TRBV30 with TRBJ2-4; D ambiguous. This CDR3 has 14 residues. Germline assignment: CDR1 GTSNPN and CDR2 SVGIG (reference sequence). V shed 2 bases and J shed 0 bases, with 8 bases lying between them. CDR3 protein: CAWSPDLAKNIQYL. CDR3 bases: TGTGCCTGGAGTCCAGACCTAGCCAAAAACATTCAGTACCTC.

This clonotype has only a few counts. A clone one base away is much larger, so this may be a read error. J is TRBJ2-6 and V is TRBV7-9; a weak D match, TRBD1 (5 bases). The CDR3 is 14 amino acids. Germline lookup yields CDR1 SEHNR and CDR2 FQNEAQ (reference sequence). The CDR3 loop is CASSHSTGANVLPF. The CDR3 region has the DNA TGTGCCAGCAGCCATAGCACTGGGGCCAACGTCCTGCCTTTC.

This clonotype was counted a few times. This chain connects TRBV2 to TRBJ2-5; D perhaps matches TRBD1 (6 bases). Germline-derived CDR1 and CDR2 are SNHLY and FYNNEI. The V end lost 6 bases, the J end lost 3 bases, and 11 bases lay between the germline ends. CDR3 length equals 13 residues. CDR3: CASREPGEETQYF. CDR3 DNA: TGTGCCAGCAGAGAACCAGGGGAAGAGACCCAGTACTTC.

A note on this clonotype: A far larger clone is only one base removed, so a read error is likely. The CDR3 ends on some other residue instead of the conserved phenylalanine or tryptophan, so this is likely a read error. CDR3: CASSLLAGGYNEQFS. CDR3 coding DNA: TGTGCCAGCAGCTTACTAGCGGGAGGATACAATGAGCAGTTCTCC. This chain connects TRBV7-2 to TRBJ2-1; 11 bases align to TRBD2. V gave up 2 bases and J gave up 4 bases; unmatched junction bases: 1. The CDR3 sequence is 15 residues long. From germline, CDR1 is SGHTA and CDR2 FQGNSA.

This clonotype was counted at least ten times. The V call is TRBV9, the J call TRBJ1-5, with D possibly matching TRBD1 (5 bases). The V end was cut by 4 bases, the J end by 5 bases, with 13 bases between. CDR3 length: 14 amino acids. Per germline, CDR1 SGDLS and CDR2 YYNGEE. In DNA form, the CDR3 reads TGTGCCAGCAGCCCGACAGAGACTTATCAGCCCCAGCATTTT. It specifies CASSPTETYQPQHF.

A few counts support this clonotype. The rearrangement joins TRBV7-9 to TRBJ2-5; D is possibly TRBD1 (6 bases). Germline loops: CDR1 SEHNR, CDR2 FQNEAQ (reference sequence). V shed 1 base and J shed 5 bases, with 14 bases lying between them. The CDR3 sequence is 15 residues long. DNA of the CDR3: TGTGCCAGCAGCTTAGTACAGGGTGTGGTCGAGACCCAGTACTTC. It is translated as CASSLVQGVVETQYF.

Many counts were recorded for this clonotype. At one of its ends the junction is not consistent with the germline gene, which may arise from a read error. The rearrangement joins TRBV29-1 to TRBJ2-3, with 10 bases lining up with TRBD2. Per the germline V gene, CDR1 is SQVTM and CDR2 is ANQGSEA. The CDR3 runs 12 residues. The CDR3 region is CSQRGGTDTQYF. CDR3 sequence (DNA): TGCAGCCAGCGGGGGGGCACTGATACGCAGTATTTT.

As for this clonotype: A read error may be the cause here, since a much bigger clone is one base away. V usage is TRBV28 and J usage is TRBJ2-7; D ambiguous. Germline CDR1 MDHEN, CDR2 SYDVKM. The CDR3 consists of 14 residues. Trimming took off 3 bases at V and 9 bases at J, with 18 bases between the two ends. As DNA, the CDR3 is TGTGCCAGCAGTTTCTCCCTTGGTGAGTCCGGGCAGTACTTC. As protein: CASSFSLGESGQYF.

J is TRBJ2-3 and V is TRBV27; D is uncertain. The CDR3 contains 14 residues. Per the germline V gene, CDR1 is MNHEY and CDR2 is SMNVEV (reference sequence). Trimming pared 6 bases from V and 0 bases from J, leaving 10 bases between. The chain's CDR3 is CASRTLESTDTQYF. The CDR3 DNA is TGTGCCAGCAGGACTCTGGAAAGCACAGATACGCAGTATTTT.

The V call is TRBV2, the J call TRBJ2-1, with 8 positions matching TRBD2. Per the germline V gene, CDR1 is SNHLY and CDR2 is FYNNEI. CDR3 length equals 15 residues. J gave up 3 bases and V 7 bases, and 8 bases lay outside the gene matches. CDR3: CASKDLAGSYNEQFF. CDR3 nucleotide sequence: TGTGCCAGCAAGGATTTAGCGGGAAGCTACAATGAGCAGTTCTTC.

The V call is TRBV6-5, the J call TRBJ2-1; 7 bases are shared with TRBD1. This CDR3 region has 16 residues. CDR1 MNHEY and CDR2 SVGAGI come from the germline V gene. With V trimmed by 6 bases and J by 7 bases, 15 bases remained unmatched. The CDR3 is CASSPYDTGVGNEQFF. CDR3 in DNA: TGTGCCAGCAGCCCCTATGACACAGGGGTTGGGAATGAGCAGTTCTTC.

The V call is TRBV30, the J call TRBJ2-2; unclear D gene. The CDR3 spans 12 residues. Germline V gene sequence: CDR1 GTSNPN, CDR2 SVGIG (reference sequence). The V end was cut by 3 bases, the J end by 5 bases, with 7 bases between. CDR3 nucleotide sequence: TGTGCCTGGAGGGACCTAACCGGGGAGCTGTTTTTT. Its translation: CAWRDLTGELFF. Complete variable domain (other parts from reference TRBV30 and TRBJ2-2): SQTIHQWPATLVQPVGSPLSLECTVEGTSNPNLYWYRQAAGRGLQLLFYSVGIGQISSEVPQNLSASRPQDRQFILSSKKLLLSDSGFYLCAWRDLTGELFFGEGSRLTVL.

The sample holds many counts of this clonotype. The rearrangement links TRBV6-2 or TRBV6-3 to TRBJ2-4; the D is unclear. The CDR3 is 11 amino acids. Germline V lookup: CDR1 MNHEY, CDR2 SVGEGT. V was pared by 5 bases and J by 12 bases, with 11 bases between. CDR3 loop: CASSHGSNQYF. The CDR3 bases are TGTGCCAGCAGTCACGGATCTAATCAGTACTTC.

This clonotype was seen only a few times. The gene calls are TRBV7-9 and TRBJ1-3, with D maybe TRBD1 (6 bases). V was shortened by 5 bases and J by 0 bases, with 17 bases between the two germline ends. The CDR3 extends over 17 amino acids. CDR1 is SEHNR, CDR2 FQNEAQ, per germline (reference sequence). The CDR3 DNA follows: TGTGCCAGCAGCCAATTGTGGACAGTACCCTCTGGAAACACCATATATTTT. It is translated as CASSQLWTVPSGNTIYF.

This clonotype was counted many times. The chain is built from TRBV25-1 and TRBJ2-5, with TRBD1 identical over 7 bases. The junction had 3 bases not matched to a gene; V was cut back by 4 bases and J by 1 base. This CDR3 is built from 14 residues. Germline V lookup: CDR1 MGHDK, CDR2 SYGVNS. The CDR3 DNA reads TGTGCCAGCAGTGGACAGGGTTTCCAAGAGACCCAGTACTTC. This codes for CASSGQGFQETQYF.

This clonotype was seen a handful of times. The chain carries TRBV28 and TRBJ1-5, with D unresolved. The length of the CDR3 is 13 residues. V was pared by 3 bases and J by 3 bases, with 6 bases between. CDR1 is MDHEN and CDR2 is SYDVKM in the germline V gene. This CDR3 is CASSFRNNQPQHF. In DNA, the CDR3 is TGTGCCAGCAGTTTCCGGAACAATCAGCCCCAGCATTTT. The full variable domain, with the rest looked up from reference TRBV28 and TRBJ1-5, is DVKVTQSSRYLVKRTGEKVFLECVQDMDHENMFWYRQDPGLGLRLIYFSYDVKMKEKGDIPEGYSVSREKKERFSLILESASTNQTSMYLCASSFRNNQPQHFGDGTRLSIL.

This chain uses TRBV25-1 with TRBJ1-5, with 9 bases matching TRBD1. The length of the CDR3 is 14 residues. Germline lookup yields CDR1 MGHDK and CDR2 SYGVNS. V trimming: 7 bases; J trimming: 3 bases; junction bases outside the gene matches: 4. The CDR3 DNA reads TGTGCCAGCATTCGGGACAGGGTCAATCAGCCCCAGCATTTT. Amino acid sequence: CASIRDRVNQPQHF.

Ten or more counts support this clonotype. The rearrangement joins TRBV20-1 to TRBJ2-3, with 10 positions matching TRBD2. Germline V gives CDR1 DFQATT, CDR2 SNEGSKA (reference sequence). The ends lost 5 bases at V and 0 bases at J; junction bases unmatched: 5. This CDR3 has 15 amino acids. The CDR3 spells CSADGTSASTDTQYF. In DNA, the CDR3 is TGCAGTGCTGACGGGACTAGCGCAAGCACAGATACGCAGTATTTT.

Ten or more counts support this clonotype. The chain is built from TRBV4-3 and TRBJ2-5; 7 bases align to TRBD2. Looked up from germline, CDR1 is LGHNA and CDR2 is YSLEER. The CDR3 length is 16 residues. J was trimmed by 1 base and V by 0 bases; bases with no gene match: 5. DNA of the CDR3: TGCGCCAGCAGCCAAGATCTGGGAGGGTCCCAAGAGACCCAGTACTTC. Protein product: CASSQDLGGSQETQYF.

This chain uses TRBV27 with TRBJ1-1; 8 nucleotides agree with TRBD1. J lost 1 base, V lost 5 bases, and 9 bases had no gene match. Germline CDR1 reads MNHEY; CDR2 reads SMNVEV (reference sequence). The CDR3 extends over 16 amino acids. CDR3 protein: CASSAIQGVANTEAFF. The CDR3 DNA sequence: TGTGCCAGCAGTGCCATACAGGGGGTAGCGAACACTGAAGCTTTCTTT.